The 25 T cell receptor beta chains in this list originate from one sample, sequenced in a study of CD8 T cells in ankylosing spondylitis. In TCRdb, the 5' RACE reads were re-called with MiXCR into one record per CDR3 protein. The sample yields 210,000 or so distinct CDR3 sequences, approximately 8.4% seen once. The sequencing sample was made of blood, either unsorted or a sorted T cell fraction (not recorded which). These receptors were collected from a female donor with ankylosing spondylitis or in good health (not recorded which).

As concerns this clonotype: This sequence may be a read error, since a much larger clone differs from it by one base. The V and J genes are TRBV20-1 and TRBJ1-1; possible D gene TRBD1, 6 bases. CDR3 length: 11 amino acids. Germline lookup yields CDR1 DFQATT and CDR2 SNEGSKA (reference sequence). This CDR3 is CGAGTGTKAFF. Here the CDR3 DNA reads TGCGGTGCTGGTACAGGGACTAAAGCTTTCTTT.

In its sample, this clonotype was seen many times. The V and J genes are TRBV2 and TRBJ1-4; unclear D gene. The V gene lost 6 bases and the J gene lost 8 bases, with 16 bases spanning the gap. The CDR3 extends over 14 amino acids. Germline assignment: CDR1 SNHLY and CDR2 FYNNEI. CDR3 loop: CASRVAPRTEKLFF. CDR3 bases: TGTGCCAGCAGAGTGGCGCCTCGGACGGAAAAACTGTTTTTT.

This clonotype was observed at least ten times. This rearrangement joins TRBV29-1 to TRBJ1-2, with D perhaps TRBD1 (5 bases). Germline loops: CDR1 SQVTM, CDR2 ANQGSEA. This CDR3 has 11 amino acids. With 3 bases removed from V and 5 bases from J, the gap between germline ends came to 7 bases. In nucleotides, the CDR3 is TGCAGCGTTGACGGGGGGTATGGCTACACCTTC. As protein: CSVDGGYGYTF.

This clonotype has a count of ten or more. This chain links TRBV15 with TRBJ1-5, with D perhaps matching TRBD1 (5 bases). There are 15 residues in the CDR3. CDR1 is LNHNV, CDR2 YYDKDF, per germline (reference sequence). V was trimmed by 7 bases and J by 0 bases, leaving 13 bases between them. The CDR3 loop reads CATKAGRYSNQPQHF. Here the CDR3 DNA reads TGTGCCACCAAAGCAGGGAGATATAGCAATCAGCCCCAGCATTTT.

This clonotype came up a few times. The chain is built from TRBV27 and TRBJ2-7, with D tentatively TRBD1 (6 bases). CDR3 length: 14 residues. The V end lost 7 bases, the J end lost 2 bases, and 15 bases lay between the germline ends. Germline lookup yields CDR1 MNHEY and CDR2 SMNVEV (reference sequence). The CDR3 is CASKAHRDPYEQYF. The CDR3 DNA reads as TGTGCCAGCAAAGCCCACAGGGACCCCTACGAGCAGTACTTC.

This clonotype turned up a few times. The chain joins TRBV7-8 to TRBJ2-7; possibly TRBD1 for D (6 bases). The CDR3 covers 14 residues. Germline V lookup: CDR1 SGHVS, CDR2 FQNEAQ. V was pared by 5 bases and J by 1 base, with 12 bases between. This CDR3 is CASSNSQGSYEQYF. Here the CDR3 DNA reads TGTGCCAGCAGCAATTCTCAGGGGTCCTACGAGCAGTACTTC.

This clonotype was recorded at least ten times. One junction end disagrees with the germline gene, perhaps due to a read error. The DNA of the CDR3 is TGTGCCAGCAGCCAAGAAAGACTCCCCAGAGACTTC. Amino acid sequence: CASSQERLPRDF. The chain uses TRBV14 and TRBJ2-5; D is unresolved. The CDR3 is 12 residues long. Germline values: CDR1 SGHDN, CDR2 FVKESK.

There are many counts of this clonotype. The rearrangement uses TRBV18 and TRBJ1-3; D uncertain. The germline V gene encodes CDR1 KGHSH and CDR2 LQKENI. The V gene lost 3 bases and the J gene lost 4 bases, with 10 bases spanning the gap. CDR3 length equals 14 residues. The CDR3 DNA follows: TGTGCCAGCTCACCCCAGACGGGAGGAAACACCATATATTTT. It codes for CASSPQTGGNTIYF.

Many counts were recorded for this clonotype. The chain uses TRBV20-1 and TRBJ2-7; D is ambiguous. The CDR3 totals 13 residues. V was shortened by 5 bases and J by 0 bases, with 11 bases between the two germline ends. Germline lookup yields CDR1 DFQATT and CDR2 SNEGSKA (reference sequence). The chain's CDR3 is CSALGRISYEQYF. CDR3 DNA: TGCAGTGCTCTAGGACGGATCTCCTACGAGCAGTACTTC.

This clonotype was counted ten times or more. The gene calls are TRBV28 and TRBJ1-6; maybe TRBD1 (5 bases). The CDR3 is made up of 15 amino acids. V lost 5 bases, J lost 7 bases, and 15 bases lay in between. Germline lookup yields CDR1 MDHEN and CDR2 SYDVKM. The CDR3 DNA is TGTGCCAGCAGTGCACCGGGACGGCCGAATTCACCCCTCCACTTT. As protein: CASSAPGRPNSPLHF.

This clonotype was detected many times. This chain uses TRBV20-1 with TRBJ2-7; TRBD2 aligns across 8 bases. The germline V gene encodes CDR1 DFQATT and CDR2 SNEGSKA (reference sequence). This CDR3 has 12 residues. CDR3 DNA sequence: TGCAGCCCACTAGCGGAAGCCTACGAGCAGTACTTC. This codes for CSPLAEAYEQYF.

This clonotype was recorded many times. The V gene is TRBV20-1, the J gene TRBJ1-1; weak D call: TRBD1 (6 bases). Germline CDR1 and CDR2: DFQATT and SNEGSKA (reference sequence). V lost 5 bases and J 0 bases, leaving 16 bases between the germline ends. The CDR3 is made up of 15 amino acids. CDR3 sequence reads: CSASQIRTVNTEAFF. The CDR3 DNA is TGCAGTGCTTCTCAAATTAGGACAGTGAACACTGAAGCTTTCTTT.

This clonotype was observed at least ten times. CDR3 in DNA: TGTGCCACCAGTGACCCAGGTCGGACAGGGGGAACAGATACGCAGTATTTT. As protein: CATSDPGRTGGTDTQYF. The chain uses TRBV24-1 and TRBJ2-3; the match to TRBD1 covers 10 bases. The CDR3 sequence is 17 residues long. After removal of 4 bases from V and 3 bases from J, the junction contained 9 bases not matched to a gene. CDR1 is KGHDR, CDR2 SFDVKD, per germline.

This clonotype was seen at least ten times. V gene TRBV2 combines with J gene TRBJ2-3; D remains unclear. Germline CDR1 SNHLY, CDR2 FYNNEI. The CDR3 spans 13 residues. Trimming shortened V by 7 bases and J by 3 bases, and 11 bases separated the two germline ends. The CDR3 region has the DNA TGTGCCAGCAACGACGAGGTTACAGATACGCAGTATTTT. It translates to CASNDEVTDTQYF.

This clonotype was detected many times. This chain links TRBV2 with TRBJ1-1, with D hard to call. The V and J ends lost 3 bases and 0 bases respectively, with 5 bases between them. Germline V gives CDR1 SNHLY, CDR2 FYNNEI. The CDR3 spans 13 residues. The CDR3 spells CASSDEVNTEAFF. In DNA form, the CDR3 reads TGTGCCAGCAGTGACGAGGTGAACACTGAAGCTTTCTTT. The variable domain in full, completed from reference TRBV2 and TRBJ1-1, reads EPEVTQTPSHQVTQMGQEVILRCVPISNHLYFYWYRQILGQKVEFLVSFYNNEISEKSEIFDDQFSVERPDGSNFTLKIRSTKLEDSAMYFCASSDEVNTEAFFGQGTRLTVV.

As for this clonotype: A read error may account for a junction end that differs from germline. This sequence joins TRBV9 and TRBJ2-2; D call uncertain. This CDR3 spans 15 amino acids. Germline CDR1 and CDR2: SGDLS and YYNGEE. The chain's CDR3 is CVSSVSLGLTGELFF. In nucleotides, the CDR3 is TGTGTCAGCAGCGTCTCGTTGGGTCTCACCGGGGAGCTGTTTTTT.

This clonotype was observed many times. The V gene is TRBV7-2, the J gene TRBJ1-1; D uncertain. The germline V gene has CDR1 SGHTA and CDR2 FQGNSA. The CDR3 spans 13 residues. Trimming shortened V by 1 base and J by 11 bases, and 14 bases separated the two germline ends. The CDR3 sequence is CASSLVNTPGAFF. The CDR3 coding sequence is TGTGCCAGCAGCTTAGTCAACACCCCTGGTGCTTTCTTT.

This chain links TRBV12-3 or TRBV12-4 with TRBJ2-1; 9 bases line up with TRBD2. The V gene end was trimmed by 2 bases and the J gene end by 7 bases; junction bases not matched to a gene: 6. CDR3 length: 15 residues. Written as DNA, the CDR3 is TGTGCCAGCAGTTTAAGGGCGGGAGGGCAAAATGAGCAGTTCTTC. Protein: CASSLRAGGQNEQFF.

V and J are TRBV9 and TRBJ1-3; D is undetermined. The CDR3 is 18 amino acids. V lost 2 bases and J 0 bases, leaving 18 bases between the germline ends. CDR1 and CDR2 (germline): SGDLS, YYNGEE. CDR3 in DNA: TGTGCCAGCAGCGTGGAAGGGTGGGAGGCAGTCTCTGGAAACACCATATATTTT. Amino acid sequence: CASSVEGWEAVSGNTIYF.

This clonotype was counted many times. The V gene is TRBV6-1, the J gene TRBJ2-3; 9 bases are shared with TRBD1. Germline CDR1 reads MNHNS; CDR2 reads SASEGT. The CDR3 loop spans 15 amino acids. Trimming cost V 5 bases and J 5 bases; bases outside gene matches: 8. CDR3 in amino acids: CASSRTRQGGDTQYF. CDR3 coding DNA: TGTGCCAGCAGTCGCACGCGACAGGGGGGAGATACGCAGTATTTT.

This clonotype was detected only a few times. J is TRBJ1-2 and V is TRBV30; D gene ambiguous. V dropped 4 bases and J dropped 8 bases, with 14 bases sitting between them. The germline V gene encodes CDR1 GTSNPN and CDR2 SVGIG (reference sequence). CDR3 length: 12 amino acids. CDR3 amino acids: CAWNLGEGGYTF. As DNA, the CDR3 is TGTGCCTGGAATCTCGGGGAAGGGGGCTACACCTTC.

This clonotype is a singleton in its sample. The J gene is TRBJ2-3, the V gene TRBV30; 11 bases agree with TRBD2. Germline V gene data show CDR1 as GTSNPN and CDR2 as SVGIG (reference sequence). V dropped 3 bases and J dropped 2; count of bases not matched to a gene: 13. The CDR3 spans 18 residues. CDR3 protein: CAWRGRLAGGTITDTQYF. The CDR3 nucleotides read TGTGCCTGGAGGGGGCGGCTAGCGGGAGGCACAATCACAGATACGCAGTATTTT.

This clonotype was counted ten times or more. This chain links TRBV6-5 with TRBJ1-2, with D possibly TRBD1 on 5 matching bases. Germline CDR1 reads MNHEY; CDR2 reads SVGAGI. CDR3 length: 14 residues. The V end lost 6 bases, the J end lost 0 bases, and 11 bases lay between the germline ends. CDR3 bases: TGTGCCAGCAGGGGACCCCTAGCTAACTATGGCTACACCTTC. This encodes CASRGPLANYGYTF.

This clonotype was counted only a few times. The chain employs TRBV19 and TRBJ2-1, with 7 bases lining up with TRBD2. The trim removed 3 bases at V and 4 bases at J, leaving 6 bases unmatched. The germline gives CDR1 LNHDA, CDR2 SQIVND (reference sequence). There are 15 residues in the CDR3. CDR3 residues: CASSISLAEYNEQFF. The CDR3 DNA reads TGTGCCAGTAGTATCTCTCTAGCGGAGTACAATGAGCAGTTCTTC.

This clonotype was counted a few times. The gene calls are TRBV5-1 and TRBJ2-1; 7 positions match TRBD2. With V trimmed by 0 bases and J by 9 bases, 6 bases remained unmatched. Germline CDR1 and CDR2: SGHRS and YFSETQ. The CDR3 spans 14 residues. The CDR3 spells CASSLAAAGAEQFF. The CDR3 DNA reads as TGCGCCAGCAGCTTGGCCGCTGCGGGAGCTGAGCAGTTCTTC.